This T cell receptor (beta chain) was profiled in a study of blood T cell repertoires in COVID-19. Study information: The origin of the acute and convalescent COVID-19 samples was the United States, Italy and Spain. From T cells, B-cell-depleted T cells, or PBMCs came the material, which was cDNA or gDNA.

The CDR3 length is 15 residues. V was shortened by 0 bases and J by 0 bases, with 9 bases between the two germline ends. Germline V CDR1 and CDR2: SGHAT, FQNNGV. Methods used by the authors: Amplifying reference gene primers gave estimates of nucleated cell counts. Sequenced by immunoSEQ multiplex PCR; TCRdb stores in-frame clones only, minus some. V and J calls and clone size are copied from that table; D and trimming were computed from the DNA. The sample carries approximately 480,000 clones, roughly 90% recorded once. Ages ranged from roughly 18 to 100 years, with residence in approximately 25 US areas.

The chain recombines TRBV11-2 with TRBJ2-7; weak D call: TRBD2 (5 bases). The origin of this receptor is a woman between 18 and 29 years old who had recovered from COVID-19. The specimen was PBMCs or T cells enriched from blood (not recorded which). The CDR3 region is CASSLERELSYEQYF. CDR3 DNA sequence: TGTGCCAGCAGCTTAGAGAGGGAGCTCTCCTACGAGCAGTACTTC. Drawing the rest from reference TRBV11-2 and TRBJ2-7, the complete variable domain is EAGVAQSPRYKIIEKRQSVAFWCNPISGHATLYWYQQILGQGPKLLIQFQNNGVVDDSQLPKDRFSAERLKGVDSTLKIQPAKLEDSAVYLCASSLERELSYEQYFGPGTRLTVT.